A single sample gave rise to the 20 T cell receptor beta chains below, sequenced in a study of CD8 T cells in ankylosing spondylitis. TCRdb itself ran the 5' RACE reads through MiXCR, one entry per CDR3 protein. Of roughly 40,000 distinct CDR3 sequences in the sample, more than 9.5% were seen once. The sample was blood, either unsorted or a sorted T cell fraction (not recorded which). These receptors all stem from a male donor with ankylosing spondylitis or in good health (not recorded which).

This clonotype has more than one count but fewer than ten. The CDR3 bases are TGTGCCACCAGTGACGGGACAGCAACTAATGAAAAACTGTTTTTT. This encodes CATSDGTATNEKLFF. The chain has TRBV24-1 and TRBJ1-4; 7 bases are a match to TRBD1. Germline V CDR1 and CDR2: KGHDR, SFDVKD. The CDR3 covers 15 residues. V shed 4 bases and J 0 bases; nucleotides not matched to a gene: 1.

This clonotype occurred many times. The J gene is TRBJ1-1, the V gene TRBV3-1; no reliable D call. Trimming took off 5 bases at V and 2 bases at J, with 9 bases between the two ends. The germline gives CDR1 LGHDT, CDR2 YNNKEL (reference sequence). CDR3 length: 13 residues. CDR3 sequence: CASSTPSNTEAFF. As DNA, the CDR3 is TGTGCCAGCAGCACCCCCTCCAACACTGAAGCTTTCTTT. The entire variable domain, with the rest obtained from reference TRBV3-1 and TRBJ1-1, is as follows: DTAVSQTPKYLVTQMGNDKSIKCEQNLGHDTMYWYKQDSKKFLKIMFSYNNKELIINETVPNRFSPKSPDKAHLNLHINSLELGDSAVYFCASSTPSNTEAFFGQGTRLTVV.

This clonotype appeared many times. The genes are TRBV5-5 and TRBJ1-2; 7 positions match TRBD1. Germline CDR1 reads SGHKS; CDR2 reads YYEKEE (reference sequence). V was pared by 4 bases and J by 3 bases, with 0 bases of the junction left unmatched. The CDR3 has 12 residues. Here the CDR3 reads CASSGTDYGYTF. For the CDR3, the DNA is TGTGCCAGCAGCGGGACAGACTATGGCTACACCTTC. The full variable domain, rest sourced from reference TRBV5-5 and TRBJ1-2, is DAGVTQSPTHLIKTRGQQVTLRCSPISGHKSVSWYQQVLGQGPQFIFQYYEKEERGRGNFPDRFSARQFPNYSSELNVNALLLGDSALYLCASSGTDYGYTFGSGTRLTVV.

This clonotype was detected only a few times. The chain has TRBV7-8 and TRBJ2-3; a possible D gene is TRBD2 (5 bases). The CDR3 has 14 residues. Trimming stripped 3 bases from V and 6 bases from J, with 13 bases between. Germline V gives CDR1 SGHVS, CDR2 FQNEAQ. In DNA, the CDR3 is TGTGCCAGCAGCTTTAGCCTAGCCTGGGATACGCAGTATTTT. Amino acid sequence: CASSFSLAWDTQYF.

This clonotype was found many times. The rearrangement joins TRBV5-1 to TRBJ2-1, with TRBD2 identical over 9 bases. Per the germline V gene, CDR1 is SGHRS and CDR2 is YFSETQ. The CDR3 extends over 15 amino acids. The ends lost 4 bases at V and 7 bases at J; junction bases unmatched: 9. The CDR3 loop reads CASSPWGGGVNEQFF. CDR3 in DNA: TGCGCCAGCAGCCCCTGGGGCGGGGGGGTGAATGAGCAGTTCTTC.

This clonotype was detected many times. This sequence joins TRBV6-4 and TRBJ1-5; no firm D call. Between the trimmed V and J ends, which lost 7 bases and 2 bases, there was a span of 12 bases. Germline assignment: CDR1 MRHNA and CDR2 SNTAGT. The CDR3 loop spans 14 amino acids. The CDR3 here is CASTEFRGNQPQHF. DNA of the CDR3: TGTGCCAGCACCGAGTTCCGCGGCAATCAGCCCCAGCATTTT.

Many counts were recorded for this clonotype. The rearrangement joins TRBV5-1 to TRBJ2-3, with 12 bases identical to TRBD1. This CDR3 has 15 amino acids. CDR1 and CDR2 from the germline V gene are SGHRS and YFSETQ. The V and J ends lost 7 bases and 6 bases, in that order; junction bases with no gene match: 9. The CDR3 here is CASGPMGQGADTQYF. The CDR3 region has the DNA TGCGCCAGCGGTCCGATGGGACAGGGGGCGGATACGCAGTATTTT.

This clonotype was observed many times. The chain carries TRBV29-1 and TRBJ2-2, with 8 positions matching TRBD1. This CDR3 is built from 12 residues. Germline CDR1 and CDR2: SQVTM and ANQGSEA. With 6 bases clipped from V and 7 bases from J, the junction kept 4 bases outside the gene matches. The CDR3 DNA follows: TGCAGCGTCCGACAGGGGCACGGGGAGCTGTTTTTT. Protein sequence: CSVRQGHGELFF.

A note on this clonotype: Being one base from a much bigger clone, this may be a read error. This chain uses TRBV7-6 with TRBJ2-1; D possibly corresponds to TRBD2 (5 bases). The CDR3 loop spans 13 amino acids. CDR1 SGHVS and CDR2 FNYEAQ come from the germline V gene. Written as DNA, the CDR3 is TGTGCCAGCAGCTTAACTAGGCAGAATGAGCAGCTCTTC. Protein: CASSLTRQNEQLF.

This clonotype showed up many times. The chain employs TRBV5-1 and TRBJ1-1; a weak D match, TRBD1 (6 bases). Germline V gives CDR1 SGHRS, CDR2 YFSETQ. Trimming removed 4 bases from V and 4 bases from J, with 14 bases in between. The CDR3 totals 14 residues. The DNA for the CDR3 is TGCGCCAGCAGCGCTACAGGGACCGGCACTGAAGCTTTCTTT. Residues: CASSATGTGTEAFF.

A few counts support this clonotype. This chain connects TRBV3-1 to TRBJ2-7, with D possibly being TRBD2 (6 bases). Deletions cut 4 bases from V and 5 bases from J, with 18 bases between. The germline gives CDR1 LGHDT, CDR2 YNNKEL (reference sequence). CDR3 length: 15 residues. The CDR3 is CASSLGTGRVHEQYF. CDR3 nucleotide sequence: TGTGCCAGCAGCCTCGGGACTGGCAGGGTCCACGAGCAGTACTTC.

The sample holds many counts of this clonotype. V usage is TRBV5-5 and J usage is TRBJ1-5, with D possibly TRBD1 on 5 matching bases. The CDR3 contains 15 residues. V was cut by 3 bases and J by 5 bases, with 15 bases left in between. Germline CDR1 and CDR2: SGHKS and YYEKEE (reference sequence). The CDR3: CASSWGVTRDQPQHF. Here the CDR3 DNA reads TGTGCCAGCAGCTGGGGGGTAACGAGGGATCAGCCCCAGCATTTT.

Only a few counts were recorded for this clonotype. The chain links TRBV20-1 to TRBJ1-3; a weak D match, TRBD1 (6 bases). CDR3 length: 14 residues. CDR1 is DFQATT and CDR2 is SNEGSKA in the germline V gene (reference sequence). The V end was cut by 6 bases, the J end by 4 bases, with 16 bases between. The CDR3 here is CSAILTGLGNTIYF. The CDR3 nucleotides read TGCAGTGCCATTCTTACAGGGTTGGGAAACACCATATATTTT.

This clonotype was seen at least ten times. The chain joins TRBV6-5 to TRBJ1-2; D is uncertain. There are 12 residues in the CDR3. V shed 2 bases and J shed 7 bases, with 8 bases lying between them. CDR1 is MNHEY, CDR2 SVGAGI, per germline. DNA for the CDR3: TGTGCCAGCAGTTACAGGTCGGGTGGCTACACCTTC. It translates to CASSYRSGGYTF.

The chain joins TRBV20-1 to TRBJ2-3; D remains unclear. Germline CDR1 and CDR2: DFQATT and SNEGSKA (reference sequence). The CDR3 is made up of 16 amino acids. Trimming shortened V by 4 bases and J by 4 bases, and 21 bases separated the two germline ends. DNA for the CDR3: TGCAGTGCTAAAGGGATTACAAAAGGCTTCCCAGATACGCAGTATTTT. Encoded protein: CSAKGITKGFPDTQYF.

In this sample, this clonotype turned up many times. The chain is built from TRBV5-1 and TRBJ2-1; 7 bases align to TRBD1. J gave up 9 bases and V 2 bases, and 8 bases lay outside the gene matches. This CDR3 region has 14 residues. Germline CDR1 SGHRS, CDR2 YFSETQ. The CDR3 sequence: CASSFGTEWIEQFF. The DNA of the CDR3 is TGCGCCAGCAGCTTCGGGACAGAATGGATTGAGCAGTTCTTC.

Ten or more counts support this clonotype. The rearrangement joins TRBV29-1 to TRBJ2-2, with D perhaps matching TRBD1 (5 bases). Trimming took off 5 bases at V and 10 bases at J, with 14 bases between the two ends. In germline, CDR1 is SQVTM, CDR2 ANQGSEA. This CDR3 has 12 amino acids. The CDR3, as DNA: TGCAGCGTTAACAGGTCCCCCTCGGAGCTGTTTTTT. It specifies CSVNRSPSELFF.

This clonotype was counted at least ten times. J is TRBJ2-7 and V is TRBV7-6; D is ambiguous. The germline gives CDR1 SGHVS, CDR2 FNYEAQ. Trimming pared 5 bases from V and 0 bases from J, leaving 20 bases between. This CDR3 region has 17 residues. The CDR3 sequence is CASSPSSNRLSSYEQYF. In nucleotides, the CDR3 is TGTGCCAGCAGCCCCAGTTCAAACAGACTGAGCTCCTACGAGCAGTACTTC.

This clonotype was seen ten or more times. The chain joins TRBV7-8 to TRBJ2-1; TRBD1 agrees at 7 bases. CDR1 is SGHVS and CDR2 is FQNEAQ in the germline V gene. Losses at the gene ends were 6 bases for V and 5 bases for J; bases not matched to a gene: 7. The CDR3 consists of 14 residues. DNA of the CDR3: TGTGCCAGCAGGTACAGGGGTGAACACAATGAGCAGTTCTTC. Translating gives CASRYRGEHNEQFF.

This clonotype was detected many times. The V gene is TRBV20-1, the J gene TRBJ2-1; 10 nucleotides match TRBD2. V shed 3 bases and J 4 bases; nucleotides not matched to a gene: 6. The CDR3 is 15 amino acids. CDR1 DFQATT and CDR2 SNEGSKA come from the germline V gene (reference sequence). The CDR3 DNA reads as TGCAGTGCTAGGGCCAGCGGGGGGGCTTACAATGAGCAGTTCTTC. Translated: CSARASGGAYNEQFF.